This T cell receptor beta chain stems from a study of T-cell memory formation after mild COVID-19. For the study at large: The two donors had largely donor-specific TCR clusters.

Germline V lookup: CDR1 SGHRS, CDR2 YFSETQ. This CDR3 has 14 amino acids. V was pared by 4 bases and J by 10 bases, with 6 bases of the junction left unmatched. TCRdb ran MiXCR on the 5' RACE reads and lists one entry per CDR3 protein. This sample has roughly 400,000 distinct CDR3 sequences; 20% to 25% occur once, and the top ten carry around 9%. The TCR was taken from an adult woman who had mild COVID-19 (a few samples of this study predate the infection). Cell type and time point are not known. The sequenced sample consisted of PBMCs or a T cell subset sorted from them (not recorded which). The chain combines TRBV5-1 with TRBJ2-1; 12 bases are shared with TRBD2. CDR3: CASSLAGGTREQFF. The CDR3 DNA follows: TGCGCCAGCAGCCTAGCGGGGGGGACACGGGAGCAGTTCTTC.